One T cell receptor (beta chain) is described in this entry. The data stem from a study of cytomegalovirus exposure and HLA in healthy donors. Germline V gene lookup returns CDR1 DFQATT and CDR2 SNEGSKA (reference sequence). The CDR3 is made up of 11 amino acids. V dropped 3 bases and J dropped 2 bases, with 5 bases sitting between them. PCR amplification relied on 60 Vbeta primers (plus 13 Jbeta primers). Measured with immunoSEQ multiplex PCR; TCRdb has only the in-frame clones, and not every one. The sample carries hundreds of thousands of clones, roughly 70% recorded once. This receptor was taken from a female donor in good health and CMV-seronegative. The specimen was PBMCs. V gene TRBV20-1 combines with J gene TRBJ2-7; the D gene is possibly TRBD1 (5 bases). The CDR3 DNA reads as TGCAGTGCTAGGACAGCCTACGAGCAGTACTTC. This translates into CSARTAYEQYF.